The present T cell receptor beta chain was sequenced within a study of human T cells and chemical hapten exposure. Study-wide points: TCRs at high frequency, those above 1 in 1000, did not change with DPC sensitization.

During construction of the library, unique molecular identifiers were attached to individual cDNA molecules for quantitative, reproducible TCR counting. MiXCR, applied by TCRdb to the RACE reads, yields one record per CDR3 protein. Among 360,000 or so distinct CDR3 sequences listed, about 6% were seen once. CDR3 length: 14 amino acids. Germline V gene sequence: CDR1 ENHRY, CDR2 SYGVKD. With V trimmed by 2 bases and J by 2 bases, 3 bases remained unmatched. Time point here: patch test 2, 6 weeks after DPC sensitization. Regarding treatment: therapeutic diphenylcyclopropenone sensitization with weekly scalp DPC. Turning to this clonotype: Its antigen is unidentified.

This chain joins TRBV10-3 and TRBJ2-7; 7 bases are a match to TRBD2. The sequence came from a woman aged 18-29 years with alopecia areata. Some clones in this sample may be carry-over from other donors' samples. Sequencing was performed on whole blood, taken in connection with sensitization to the hapten diphenylcyclopropenone (DPC). CDR3 in DNA: TGTGCCATCAGTGAGGGGGAGGGAGCCTACGAGCAGTACTTC. Residues: CAISEGEGAYEQYF.